Reported below is one T cell receptor beta chain. Antigen specificity is unknown. This sample stems from a study of OX40 agonist ivuxolimab in advanced cancers. This table comes from immunoSEQ multiplex PCR, and its TCRdb copy is limited to in-frame clones, with some not included. The sample consists of about 80,000 clones, 92% of them appearing once. The V end was cut by 3 bases, the J end by 6 bases, with 12 bases between. Germline V gives CDR1 SGHNT, CDR2 YYREEE (reference sequence). CDR3 length: 14 amino acids. Study-level points and caveats: CD8+ T cells showed, on average, more clonal expansion than CD4+ cells. It was also the case that some nonresponders had low normalized T-cell clonal expansion.

Baseline was the first blood sampling point, followed by cycle 4 day 1 and cycle 7 day 1. This TCR derives from an adult with an advanced solid tumor such as melanoma, head and neck, liver or kidney cancer. Sequenced material: CD4+ or CD8+ T cells sorted from blood, taken in a trial of the OX40 agonist ivuxolimab. V is TRBV5-4 and J is TRBJ1-4; possibly TRBD1 for D (6 bases). The CDR3 loop reads CASSSGVGDEKLFF. DNA for the CDR3: TGTGCCAGCAGCTCAGGGGTGGGGGATGAAAAACTGTTTTTT.